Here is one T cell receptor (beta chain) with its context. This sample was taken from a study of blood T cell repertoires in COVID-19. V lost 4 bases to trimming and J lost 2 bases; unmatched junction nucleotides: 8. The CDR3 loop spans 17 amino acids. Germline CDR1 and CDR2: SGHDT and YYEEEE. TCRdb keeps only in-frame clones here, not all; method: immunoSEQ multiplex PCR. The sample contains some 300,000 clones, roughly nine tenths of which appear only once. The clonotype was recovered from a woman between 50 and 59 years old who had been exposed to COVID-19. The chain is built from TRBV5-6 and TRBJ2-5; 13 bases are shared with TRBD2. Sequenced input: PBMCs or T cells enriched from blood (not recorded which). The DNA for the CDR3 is TGTGCCAGCAGCCCCCGGACTAGCGGGGGACTACAAGAGACCCAGTACTTC. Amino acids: CASSPRTSGGLQETQYF.